This entry lists 21 T cell receptor beta chains sequenced from one sample in a study of blood T cell repertoires in COVID-19. TCRdb's copy holds only in-frame clones and misses some; the assay was immunoSEQ multiplex PCR. Of 65,000 to 90,000 clones listed, roughly 90% are singletons. Sequencing was carried out using peripheral blood. These receptors all come from a human donor in a cohort sampled during active COVID-19.

This chain joins TRBV5-4 and TRBJ2-7; a weak D match, TRBD1 (5 bases). The CDR3 runs to 16 residues. From germline, CDR1 is SGHNT and CDR2 YYREEE (reference sequence). Trimming stripped 2 bases from V and 0 bases from J, with 15 bases between. The CDR3, as DNA: TGTGCCAGCAGCTTAGGTGGGGCGGTTACCTCCTACGAGCAGTACTTC. Translation gives CASSLGGAVTSYEQYF.

The chain carries TRBV13 and TRBJ2-5; unclear D gene. Trimming stripped 6 bases from V and 2 bases from J, with 13 bases between. Germline V lookup: CDR1 PRHDT, CDR2 FYEKMQ (reference sequence). The CDR3 runs 14 residues. The CDR3 region has the DNA TGTGCCAGCAGGAGCCGGGTGTGGCAAGAGACCCAGTACTTC. It yields the protein CASRSRVWQETQYF.

V is TRBV24-1 and J is TRBJ2-2; D possibly corresponds to TRBD2 (5 bases). There are 16 residues in the CDR3. Germline CDR1 KGHDR, CDR2 SFDVKD. V dropped 2 bases and J dropped 2 bases, with 11 bases sitting between them. The CDR3 reads CATSDSGELNTGELFF. CDR3 bases: TGTGCCACCAGTGATTCCGGGGAACTCAACACCGGGGAGCTGTTTTTT.

This chain connects TRBV12-3 or TRBV12-4 to TRBJ1-1; TRBD1 matches 8 bases. J was trimmed by 11 bases and V by 8 bases; bases with no gene match: 13. There are 13 residues in the CDR3. The CDR3 DNA sequence: TGTGCCAGCGCATCAGGGGGCCTAACAAGGGCTTTCTTT. It specifies CASASGGLTRAFF.

The chain recombines TRBV5-1 with TRBJ1-2; 9 bases align to TRBD1. With V trimmed by 4 bases and J by 7 bases, 5 bases remained unmatched. This CDR3 has 13 amino acids. Germline loops: CDR1 SGHRS, CDR2 YFSETQ. This CDR3 reads CASSGGQGFGYTF. In DNA form, the CDR3 reads TGCGCCAGCAGCGGGGGACAGGGTTTTGGCTACACCTTC.

The rearrangement links TRBV9 to TRBJ2-1, with 7 positions matching TRBD1. The V and J ends lost 9 bases and 4 bases, in that order; junction bases with no gene match: 10. The CDR3 extends over 14 amino acids. Germline V gene data show CDR1 as SGDLS and CDR2 as YYNGEE. The CDR3, as DNA: TGTGCCAAAAAGACAGGGCATAAGTACAATGAGCAGTTCTTC. This codes for CAKKTGHKYNEQFF.

The V gene is TRBV9, the J gene TRBJ2-1; 8 positions agree with TRBD1. The CDR3 totals 16 residues. CDR1 and CDR2 (germline): SGDLS, YYNGEE. After removal of 2 bases from V and 4 bases from J, the junction contained 8 bases not matched to a gene. This CDR3 is CASSVGTRQGYNEQFF. DNA of the CDR3: TGTGCCAGCAGCGTGGGTACGAGACAGGGGTACAATGAGCAGTTCTTC. The variable domain in full, completed from reference TRBV9 and TRBJ2-1, reads DSGVTQTPKHLITATGQRVTLRCSPRSGDLSVYWYQQSLDQGLQFLIQYYNGEERAKGNILERFSAQQFPDLHSELNLSSLELGDSALYFCASSVGTRQGYNEQFFGPGTRLTVL.

The chain uses TRBV5-4 and TRBJ1-2; 8 nucleotides match TRBD1. Germline V lookup: CDR1 SGHNT, CDR2 YYREEE (reference sequence). V lost 0 bases and J lost 3; bases outside the gene matches: 4. This CDR3 is 15 amino acids long. Here the CDR3 DNA reads TGTGCCAGCAGCTTGGAGGCAGGGGGCGACTATGGCTACACCTTC. Amino acid sequence: CASSLEAGGDYGYTF. Complete variable domain (other parts from reference TRBV5-4 and TRBJ1-2): ETGVTQSPTHLIKTRGQQVTLRCSSQSGHNTVSWYQQALGQGPQFIFQYYREEENGRGNFPPRFSGLQFPNYSSELNVNALELDDSALYLCASSLEAGGDYGYTFGSGTRLTVV.

The rearrangement joins TRBV6-5 to TRBJ1-6, with D perhaps TRBD1 (5 bases). This CDR3 comprises 14 residues. V dropped 7 bases and J dropped 8 bases, with 15 bases sitting between them. Per germline, CDR1 MNHEY and CDR2 SVGAGI. In DNA, the CDR3 is TGTGCCAGCACCCAGCCGGGGGGAGATTCACCCCTCCACTTT. Translating gives CASTQPGGDSPLHF.

The rearrangement joins TRBV28 to TRBJ1-6, with TRBD1 identical over 8 bases. The CDR3 has 17 amino acids. Germline V CDR1 and CDR2: MDHEN, SYDVKM. V lost 5 bases to trimming and J lost 5 bases; unmatched junction nucleotides: 11. CDR3 coding DNA: TGTGCCAGCAGTGGACAGGGATGGGGGCAAGATAATTCACCCCTCCACTTT. Its translation: CASSGQGWGQDNSPLHF.

V and J are TRBV3-1 (or the pseudogene TRBV3-2) and TRBJ2-1; 7 bases line up with TRBD2. Germline lookup yields CDR1 LGHDT and CDR2 YNNKEL (reference sequence). This CDR3 has 14 residues. Trimming at V came to 1 base and at J to 8 bases, leaving 5 bases not matched to a gene. This CDR3 reads CASSQGLASDEQFF. Written as DNA, the CDR3 is TGTGCCAGCAGCCAAGGACTAGCTTCGGATGAGCAGTTCTTC.

This rearrangement joins TRBV2 to TRBJ2-3; D gene ambiguous. The CDR3 totals 14 residues. Germline CDR1 reads SNHLY; CDR2 reads FYNNEI. The V end lost 1 base, the J end lost 6 bases, and 11 bases lay between the germline ends. CDR3 region: CASSEGLSGDTQYF. CDR3 nucleotides: TGTGCCAGCAGTGAAGGGCTCTCCGGGGATACGCAGTATTTT.

This chain connects TRBV27 to TRBJ2-5; tentative D call: TRBD1 (7 bases). Germline CDR1 is MNHEY and CDR2 is SMNVEV (reference sequence). Between the trimmed V and J ends, which lost 3 bases and 1 base, there was a span of 18 bases. This CDR3 region has 17 residues. The CDR3 DNA follows: TGTGCCAGCAGTTTTGTTCGGGGGACAGCGATCCAAGAGACCCAGTACTTC. This gives the protein CASSFVRGTAIQETQYF.

The rearrangement uses TRBV19 and TRBJ2-3; D is possibly TRBD1 (6 bases). This CDR3 has 14 amino acids. Trimming took off 4 bases at V and 2 bases at J, with 10 bases between the two ends. The germline V gene has CDR1 LNHDA and CDR2 SQIVND (reference sequence). The CDR3: CASSNWDNTDTQYF. CDR3 DNA sequence: TGTGCCAGTAGTAACTGGGACAACACAGATACGCAGTATTTT.

The chain joins TRBV7-9 to TRBJ1-3; TRBD1 is a possible D gene (6 bases). The CDR3 runs to 19 residues. Trimming took off 5 bases at V and 4 bases at J, with 27 bases between the two ends. Per the germline V gene, CDR1 is SEHNR and CDR2 is FQNEAQ (reference sequence). The chain's CDR3 is CASSLVGGTSTLIGNTIYF. CDR3 sequence (DNA): TGTGCCAGCAGCCTAGTGGGAGGGACAAGCACGCTGATCGGAAACACCATATATTTT.

The CDR3 here is CSGGGEFHEQYF. The DNA for the CDR3 is TGCAGCGGAGGGGGGGAGTTCCACGAGCAGTACTTC. The chain couples TRBV29-1 to TRBJ2-7, with D perhaps matching TRBD2 (7 bases). V shed 7 bases and J shed 5 bases, with 15 bases lying between them. The CDR3 has 12 residues. Looked up from germline, CDR1 is SQVTM and CDR2 is ANQGSEA.

The chain has TRBV24-1 and TRBJ1-2; TRBD1 might be the D (5 bases). Trimming left V 6 bases short and J 2 bases short, with 6 bases between. The germline V gene has CDR1 KGHDR and CDR2 SFDVKD. The CDR3 length is 12 residues. Here the CDR3 reads CATSPGNYGYTF. CDR3 bases: TGTGCCACCAGTCCAGGGAACTATGGCTACACCTTC.

J is TRBJ2-7 and V is TRBV6-5; TRBD1 aligns across 9 bases. CDR1 is MNHEY, CDR2 SVGAGI, per germline. The CDR3 runs to 15 residues. The V and J ends lost 6 bases and 2 bases, in that order; junction bases with no gene match: 8. The CDR3 spells CASRDSGTGTYEQYF. The CDR3 region has the DNA TGTGCCAGCAGAGACTCCGGGACAGGGACCTACGAGCAGTACTTC.

This clone was recorded only once. CDR3 in amino acids: CASSTVGGVNYEQYF. The CDR3 DNA follows: TGTGCCAGCAGTACCGTCGGGGGGGTAAACTACGAGCAGTACTTC. The rearrangement joins TRBV6-5 to TRBJ2-7, with TRBD2 matching over 8 bases. This CDR3 comprises 15 residues. The V and J ends lost 5 bases and 3 bases, in that order; junction bases with no gene match: 9. Germline lookup yields CDR1 MNHEY and CDR2 SVGAGI.

The chain links TRBV29-1 to TRBJ2-2; a weak D match, TRBD2 (7 bases). Looked up from germline, CDR1 is SQVTM and CDR2 is ANQGSEA. The length of the CDR3 is 12 residues. V lost 7 bases, J lost 6 bases, and 12 bases lay in between. CDR3 in DNA: TGCAGCGCTGGGGGGGCCCCCGGGGAGCTGTTTTTT. It specifies CSAGGAPGELFF.

The chain joins TRBV3-1 (or the pseudogene TRBV3-2) to TRBJ1-1; a possible D gene is TRBD1 (6 bases). Looked up from germline, CDR1 is LGHDT and CDR2 is YNNKEL (reference sequence). V was cut by 3 bases and J by 6 bases, with 14 bases left in between. This CDR3 spans 14 amino acids. Here the CDR3 reads CASSHLQRTAEAFF. The CDR3 DNA sequence: TGTGCCAGCAGCCATCTACAGAGGACAGCTGAAGCTTTCTTT.